The clone carrying this T cell receptor (beta chain) has more than one count but fewer than ten. Its antigen is currently unknown. The sample belongs to a study of T-cell memory formation after mild COVID-19. The study, taken as a whole, reports: The main location of contracting CD4+ clones was CM and EM, and that of contracting CD8+ clones was EMRA. The appearance of some responding clones in pre-infection memory suggested that cross-reactive memory joined.

This CDR3 spans 13 amino acids. J lost 7 bases, V lost 9 bases, and 9 bases had no gene match. Germline values: CDR1 KGHDR, CDR2 SFDVKD. TCRdb redid the calling of the 5' RACE reads with MiXCR, one entry per CDR3 protein. The sample has some 600,000 distinct CDR3 sequences, 15% to 20% seen once; the top ten hold just over 8%. The sample was PBMCs or a T cell subset sorted from them (not recorded which). This clonotype was obtained from an adult woman who had mild COVID-19 (a few samples of this study predate the infection). Cell type and time point are not known. J is TRBJ2-7 and V is TRBV24-1; 9 bases map to TRBD2. The CDR3 DNA is TGTGCCACCCGCTCGACTAGCGGAAGGGAGCAGTACTTC. Translated: CATRSTSGREQYF.